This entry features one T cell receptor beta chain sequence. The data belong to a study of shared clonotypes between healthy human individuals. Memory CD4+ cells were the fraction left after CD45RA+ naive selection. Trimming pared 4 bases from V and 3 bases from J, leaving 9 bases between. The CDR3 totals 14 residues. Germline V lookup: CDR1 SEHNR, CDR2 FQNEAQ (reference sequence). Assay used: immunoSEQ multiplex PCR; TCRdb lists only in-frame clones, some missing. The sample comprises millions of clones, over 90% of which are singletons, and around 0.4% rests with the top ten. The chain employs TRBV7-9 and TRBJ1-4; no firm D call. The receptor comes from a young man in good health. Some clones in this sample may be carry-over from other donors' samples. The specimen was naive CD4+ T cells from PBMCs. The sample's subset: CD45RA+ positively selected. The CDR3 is CASSSVIPNEKLFF. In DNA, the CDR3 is TGTGCCAGCAGCTCAGTTATTCCTAATGAAAAACTGTTTTTT.